This T cell receptor (beta chain) was observed in a study of CD8+ T cells in alopecia areata. Across the study: It was oral tofacitinib, at 5 to 10 mg twice daily, that treated patients received. Tofacitinib exposure lasted 6 to 18 months, followed by 6 months off drug. Points from the study as a whole: Resident alphabeta T-cell populations of normal skin are likewise subject to sequencing in scalp samples. Patients shared TCRs less clearly than mice did, possibly owing to HLA.

Treatment defined: oral pan-JAK inhibitor, 5-10 mg twice daily. Germline V gene lookup returns CDR1 SNHLY and CDR2 FYNNEI. CDR3 size: 14 residues. V shed 7 bases, J shed 2 bases, and the junction held 8 bases outside the gene matches. Isolated RNA was reverse transcribed into cDNA used as the sequencing template. Profiling relied on immunoSEQ multiplex PCR, and the TCRdb table lists in-frame clones only, not all of them. Of roughly 280,000 clones in the sample, 50% to 75% were seen once. This clone was detected only once. The antigen is not known. The chain employs TRBV2 and TRBJ2-7; TRBD1 matches at 7 bases. The sequence derives from a human donor with alopecia areata. This material consisted of CD4+ T cells sorted from blood, taken at roughly week 52, from a patient treated with tofacitinib. The CDR3 region has the DNA TGTGCCAGCACCCGAGGGGACAGTCCCTACGAGCAGTACTTC. It is translated as CASTRGDSPYEQYF. The variable domain in full, completed from reference TRBV2 and TRBJ2-7, reads EPEVTQTPSHQVTQMGQEVILRCVPISNHLYFYWYRQILGQKVEFLVSFYNNEISEKSEIFDDQFSVERPDGSNFTLKIRSTKLEDSAMYFCASTRGDSPYEQYFGPGTRLTVT.